The clone carrying this T cell receptor (beta chain) was seen ten or more times. What it binds is not known. This entry belongs to a study of T cell repertoires in cytomegalovirus infection. Study information: Recently described HLA-C-restricted plus well-studied HLA-B-restricted CMV epitopes were used.

The study's findings and limits: HLA-C-restricted TCR beta clonotypes specific for CMV led the ex vivo response. Totalled public TCR beta family frequency picked out people who carried CMV plus the relevant HLA.

The CDR3 contains 15 residues. In germline, CDR1 is MNHNS, CDR2 SASEGT. Trimming stripped 4 bases from V and 4 bases from J, with 16 bases between. Each CDR3 protein is one row after TCRdb ran MiXCR on the reads. This sample carries some 920,000 distinct CDR3 sequences, roughly 30% of them seen once, and the ten largest clones take 11% to 15%. This clonotype was sampled from a human donor in good health (CMV status not recorded). Some clones in this sample may be carry-over from other donors' samples. The chain is built from TRBV6-1 and TRBJ1-2, with a tentative D call TRBD1 (5 bases). This specimen was cultured CD8+ T cells from PBMCs, taken from culture after CMV antigen stimulation. The CDR3 DNA is TGTGCCAGCAGTGGATATACAGGTCACCCCTATGGCTACACCTTC. Its translation is CASSGYTGHPYGYTF.